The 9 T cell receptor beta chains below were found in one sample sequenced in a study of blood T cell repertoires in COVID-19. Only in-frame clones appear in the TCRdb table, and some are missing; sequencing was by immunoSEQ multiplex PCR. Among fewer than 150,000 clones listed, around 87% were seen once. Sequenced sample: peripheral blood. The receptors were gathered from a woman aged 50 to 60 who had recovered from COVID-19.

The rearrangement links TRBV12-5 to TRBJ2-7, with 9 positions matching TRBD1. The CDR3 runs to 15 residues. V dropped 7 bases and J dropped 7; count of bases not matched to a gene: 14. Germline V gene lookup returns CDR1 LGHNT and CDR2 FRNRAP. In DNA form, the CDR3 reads TGTGCTAGTGCCGACGTACAGGGGGCAAATGGTGAGCAGTACTTC. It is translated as CASADVQGANGEQYF.

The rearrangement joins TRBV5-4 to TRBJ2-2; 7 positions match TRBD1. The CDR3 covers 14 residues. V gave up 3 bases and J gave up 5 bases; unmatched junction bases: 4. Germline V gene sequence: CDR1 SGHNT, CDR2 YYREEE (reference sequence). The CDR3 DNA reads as TGTGCCAGCAGCTCCAACAGGGGTACCGGGGAGCTGTTTTTT. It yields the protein CASSSNRGTGELFF. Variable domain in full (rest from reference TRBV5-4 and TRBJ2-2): ETGVTQSPTHLIKTRGQQVTLRCSSQSGHNTVSWYQQALGQGPQFIFQYYREEENGRGNFPPRFSGLQFPNYSSELNVNALELDDSALYLCASSSNRGTGELFFGEGSRLTVL.

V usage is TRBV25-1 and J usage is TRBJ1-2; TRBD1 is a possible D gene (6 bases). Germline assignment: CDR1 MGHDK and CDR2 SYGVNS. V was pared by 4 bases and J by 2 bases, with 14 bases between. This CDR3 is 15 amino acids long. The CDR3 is CASSAPGTKNYGYTF. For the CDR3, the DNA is TGTGCCAGCAGTGCGCCCGGGACAAAAAACTATGGCTACACCTTC.

CDR3 coding DNA: TGTGCCAGCAGCCCGCAGGGGTTCCAAGAGACCCAGTACTTC. Protein sequence: CASSPQGFQETQYF. The rearrangement joins TRBV11-2 to TRBJ2-5, with a weak D call TRBD1 (6 bases). V lost 5 bases and J 1 base, leaving 11 bases between the germline ends. The V gene's germline CDR1 is SGHAT and CDR2 FQNNGV. This CDR3 contains 14 residues. The whole variable domain, remainder taken from reference TRBV11-2 and TRBJ2-5, is EAGVAQSPRYKIIEKRQSVAFWCNPISGHATLYWYQQILGQGPKLLIQFQNNGVVDDSQLPKDRFSAERLKGVDSTLKIQPAKLEDSAVYLCASSPQGFQETQYFGPGTRLLVL.

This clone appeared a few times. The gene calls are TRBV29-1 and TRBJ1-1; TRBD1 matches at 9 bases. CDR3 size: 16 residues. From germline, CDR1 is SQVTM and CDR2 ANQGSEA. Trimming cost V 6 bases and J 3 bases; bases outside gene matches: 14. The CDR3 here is CSVRPGQGHLYTEAFF. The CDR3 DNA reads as TGCAGCGTCCGACCGGGACAGGGTCATTTGTACACTGAAGCTTTCTTT.

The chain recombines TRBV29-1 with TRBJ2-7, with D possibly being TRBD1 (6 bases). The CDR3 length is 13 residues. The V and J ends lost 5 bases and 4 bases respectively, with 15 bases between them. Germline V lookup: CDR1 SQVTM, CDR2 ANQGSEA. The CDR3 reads CSVWGPPPYEQYF. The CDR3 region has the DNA TGCAGCGTTTGGGGGCCGCCACCATACGAGCAGTACTTC.

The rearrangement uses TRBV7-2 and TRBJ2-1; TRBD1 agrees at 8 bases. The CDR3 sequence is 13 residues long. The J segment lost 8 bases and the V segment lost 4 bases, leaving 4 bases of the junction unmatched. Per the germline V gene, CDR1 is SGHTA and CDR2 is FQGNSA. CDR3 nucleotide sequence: TGTGCCAGCAGCTACGGACAGGGCGATGAGCAGTTCTTC. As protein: CASSYGQGDEQFF.

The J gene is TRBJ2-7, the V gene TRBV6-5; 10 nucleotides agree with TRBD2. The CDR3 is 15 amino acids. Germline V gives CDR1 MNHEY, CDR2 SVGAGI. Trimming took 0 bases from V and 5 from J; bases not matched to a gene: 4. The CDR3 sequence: CASSYSSSGRHEQYF. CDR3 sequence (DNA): TGTGCCAGCAGTTACTCTTCTAGCGGGAGACACGAGCAGTACTTC.

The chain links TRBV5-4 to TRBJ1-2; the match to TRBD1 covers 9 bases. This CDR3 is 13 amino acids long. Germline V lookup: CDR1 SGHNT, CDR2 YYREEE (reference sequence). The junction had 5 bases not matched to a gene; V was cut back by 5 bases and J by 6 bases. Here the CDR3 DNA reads TGTGCCAGCAGTGGGGGACAGGGCGATGGCTACACCTTC. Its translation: CASSGGQGDGYTF. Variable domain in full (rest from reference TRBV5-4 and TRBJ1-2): ETGVTQSPTHLIKTRGQQVTLRCSSQSGHNTVSWYQQALGQGPQFIFQYYREEENGRGNFPPRFSGLQFPNYSSELNVNALELDDSALYLCASSGGQGDGYTFGSGTRLTVV.